What follows are 14 T cell receptor beta chains derived from one specimen sequenced in a study of radiotherapy plus CTLA-4 blockade in lung cancer. The method was immunoSEQ multiplex PCR; TCRdb's version includes in-frame clones alone and lacks a portion of them. The sample has roughly 85,000 clones; around 87% are singletons. Sequenced material: peripheral blood, taken from a patient treated with radiotherapy plus ipilimumab. The receptors derive from a human donor with non-small cell lung cancer that progressed on radiotherapy plus ipilimumab.

V usage is TRBV19 and J usage is TRBJ2-3; D may be TRBD2 (7 bases). V was cut by 5 bases and J by 5 bases, with 17 bases left in between. There are 15 residues in the CDR3. Germline values: CDR1 LNHDA, CDR2 SQIVND (reference sequence). The CDR3 reads CASSYLGGRRDTQYF. As DNA, the CDR3 is TGTGCCAGTAGTTATTTGGGGGGGCGCAGAGATACGCAGTATTTT.

The J gene is TRBJ1-1, the V gene TRBV23-1, with D hard to call. TRBV23-1 is an open reading frame, and its role is uncertain. This CDR3 is built from 14 residues. The V gene lost 3 bases and the J gene lost 1 base, with 9 bases spanning the gap. The CDR3 spells CASSHWTGNTEAFF. The CDR3 DNA is TGCGCCAGCAGTCACTGGACTGGGAACACTGAAGCTTTCTTT.

The rearrangement joins TRBV4-3 to TRBJ2-7; 8 bases map to TRBD2. CDR3 length: 16 amino acids. V shed 2 bases and J 6 bases; nucleotides not matched to a gene: 12. Looked up from germline, CDR1 is LGHNA and CDR2 is YSLEER. The CDR3 is CASSQRGGLEPPEQYF. In DNA, the CDR3 is TGCGCCAGCAGCCAAAGGGGGGGACTAGAGCCTCCCGAGCAGTACTTC.

The sample holds one count of this clone. The CDR3 here is CASSETSGREHEQYF. The DNA for the CDR3 is TGTGCCAGCAGCGAGACTAGCGGGAGAGAGCACGAGCAGTACTTC. The chain employs TRBV11-1 and TRBJ2-7; TRBD2 matches at 12 bases. The J segment lost 5 bases and the V segment lost 5 bases, leaving 7 bases of the junction unmatched. Germline V gene lookup returns CDR1 SGHAT and CDR2 FQDESV (reference sequence). There are 15 residues in the CDR3.

The V gene is TRBV28, the J gene TRBJ1-3; D perhaps matches TRBD1 (6 bases). Per the germline V gene, CDR1 is MDHEN and CDR2 is SYDVKM. CDR3 length: 13 amino acids. With 6 bases removed from V and 1 base from J, the gap between germline ends came to 7 bases. CDR3 DNA sequence: TGTGCCAGCAGCACAGGGTCTGGAAACACCATATATTTT. Amino acids: CASSTGSGNTIYF.

This chain joins TRBV9 and TRBJ2-1, with 13 positions matching TRBD2. Losses at the gene ends were 3 bases for V and 6 bases for J; bases not matched to a gene: 3. The CDR3 covers 15 residues. CDR1 and CDR2 (germline): SGDLS, YYNGEE. CDR3 amino acids: CASSAGLAGVNEQFF. Written as DNA, the CDR3 is TGTGCCAGCAGCGCCGGACTAGCGGGAGTCAATGAGCAGTTCTTC.

The genes are TRBV7-9 and TRBJ1-5; unclear D gene. This CDR3 is 14 amino acids long. The V gene lost 1 base and the J gene lost 3 bases, with 7 bases spanning the gap. The germline V gene encodes CDR1 SEHNR and CDR2 FQNEAQ (reference sequence). Written as DNA, the CDR3 is TGTGCCAGCAGCTTAGTCCAAGTCAATCAGCCCCAGCATTTT. Encoded protein: CASSLVQVNQPQHF.

The gene calls are TRBV19 and TRBJ2-3; D possibly corresponds to TRBD2 (5 bases). Trimming took off 4 bases at V and 1 base at J, with 27 bases between the two ends. This CDR3 is built from 20 residues. CDR1 and CDR2 from the germline V gene are LNHDA and SQIVND (reference sequence). CDR3 region: CASSTYETDSGGLGTDTQYF. DNA of the CDR3: TGTGCCAGTAGTACGTACGAGACCGACTCCGGCGGGTTAGGCACAGATACGCAGTATTTT.

This clone appeared once. This CDR3 reads CASSLVGQGTNEKLFF. Written as DNA, the CDR3 is TGTGCCAGCAGCTTAGTCGGACAGGGAACTAATGAAAAACTGTTTTTT. This chain links TRBV7-2 with TRBJ1-4; 8 positions agree with TRBD1. Germline trimming cut 1 base from V and 1 base from J; bases unmatched to any gene: 2. CDR3 length: 16 amino acids. Germline CDR1 and CDR2: SGHTA and FQGNSA.

The chain joins TRBV6-5 to TRBJ1-1; no reliable D call. V was cut by 5 bases and J by 6 bases, with 10 bases left in between. Germline V lookup: CDR1 MNHEY, CDR2 SVGAGI. CDR3 length: 12 amino acids. The CDR3 DNA reads as TGTGCCAGCAGTGATAGCAGCGCTGAAGCTTTCTTT. Translation gives CASSDSSAEAFF.

This clone appeared a single time. The V call is TRBV2, the J call TRBJ2-5, with TRBD2 matching over 14 bases. The length of the CDR3 is 15 residues. V shed 6 bases, J shed 0 bases, and the junction held 0 bases outside the gene matches. Looked up from germline, CDR1 is SNHLY and CDR2 is FYNNEI. CDR3 sequence (DNA): TGTGCCAGCAGGGGACTAGCGGGGGACCAAGAGACCCAGTACTTC. It codes for CASRGLAGDQETQYF.

The table lists this clone with a count of one. The chain employs TRBV5-5 and TRBJ1-4; possibly TRBD1 for D (5 bases). The V end was cut by 4 bases, the J end by 7 bases, with 11 bases between. Germline V gene lookup returns CDR1 SGHKS and CDR2 YYEKEE (reference sequence). The CDR3 has 13 amino acids. Here the CDR3 DNA reads TGTGCCAGCAGCCGTGGGGGGTTTGAAAAACTGTTTTTT. Encoded protein: CASSRGGFEKLFF.

V is TRBV29-1 and J is TRBJ2-3; 11 bases agree with TRBD2. Germline lookup yields CDR1 SQVTM and CDR2 ANQGSEA. The junction had 6 bases not matched to a gene; V was cut back by 1 base and J by 6 bases. This CDR3 spans 15 amino acids. The CDR3: CSVEGLAGRFDTQYF. The CDR3 DNA follows: TGCAGCGTTGAAGGACTAGCGGGGAGGTTTGATACGCAGTATTTT.

This clone has a handful of counts. Here the CDR3 reads CASSRDGNTEAFF. CDR3 DNA sequence: TGTGCCAGCTCACGGGACGGGAACACTGAAGCTTTCTTT. The rearrangement joins TRBV18 to TRBJ1-1; tentative D call: TRBD1 (5 bases). The CDR3 totals 13 residues. Germline V gives CDR1 KGHSH, CDR2 LQKENI. The V end lost 4 bases, the J end lost 1 base, and 7 bases lay between the germline ends.